This T cell receptor (beta chain) was sequenced during a study of T cells expressing NK-cell markers. Looking at the study overall: The eight sequenced donors comprised seven who were HCMV-seropositive and one who was seronegative. The study's findings and limits: These clonotypes, the leaders elsewhere, also led the CD3+CD56-NKG2C+ fraction in a handful of donors. Of the CD8+ T cell pool in over 5 donors, about 1.0-7.0% was accounted for by dominant NKG2C+ clonotypes.

The germline V gene encodes CDR1 LGHDT and CDR2 YNNKEL (reference sequence). The CDR3 consists of 17 residues. In the case of this clonotype: The antigen is undetermined.

Beta-chain TCR cDNA was generated via 5'RACE template switching with UMIs. TCRdb processed the 5' RACE reads again and assigns one entry to each CDR3 protein, with no DNA. The listing records roughly 380,000 distinct CDR3 sequences. Input material: blood T cells: a sorted CD56 or NKG2C T cell subset, CD4+ or CD8+ T cells, or bulk PBMC T cells (not recorded which). This clonotype originated in a man aged 18-75 years in good health. The chain uses TRBV3-1 and TRBJ2-5. The CDR3 spells CASSQGFLLAAKETQYF.